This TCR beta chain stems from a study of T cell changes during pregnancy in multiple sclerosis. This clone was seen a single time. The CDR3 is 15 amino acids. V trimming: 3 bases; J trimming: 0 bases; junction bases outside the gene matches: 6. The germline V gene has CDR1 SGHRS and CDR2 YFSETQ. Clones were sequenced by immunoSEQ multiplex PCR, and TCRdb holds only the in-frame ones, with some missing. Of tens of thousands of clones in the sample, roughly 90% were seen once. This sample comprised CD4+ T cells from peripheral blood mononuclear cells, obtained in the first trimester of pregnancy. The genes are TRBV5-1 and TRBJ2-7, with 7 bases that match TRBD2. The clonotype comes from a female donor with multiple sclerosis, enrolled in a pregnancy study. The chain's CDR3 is CASSSGEGLSYEQYF. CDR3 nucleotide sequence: TGCGCCAGCAGCTCTGGGGAGGGTCTCTCCTACGAGCAGTACTTC.